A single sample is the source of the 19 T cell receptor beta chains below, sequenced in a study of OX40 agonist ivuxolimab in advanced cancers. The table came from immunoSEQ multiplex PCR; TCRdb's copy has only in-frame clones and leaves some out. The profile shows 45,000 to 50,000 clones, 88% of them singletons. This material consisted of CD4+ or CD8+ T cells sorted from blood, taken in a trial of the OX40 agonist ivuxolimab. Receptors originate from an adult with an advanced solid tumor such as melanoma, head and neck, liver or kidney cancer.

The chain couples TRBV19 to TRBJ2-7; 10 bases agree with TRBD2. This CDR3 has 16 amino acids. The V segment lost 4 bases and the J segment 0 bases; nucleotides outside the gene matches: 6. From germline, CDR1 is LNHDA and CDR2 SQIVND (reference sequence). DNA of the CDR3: TGTGCCAGTAGTACCAGGACTAGCGGTCACTCCTACGAGCAGTACTTC. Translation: CASSTRTSGHSYEQYF.

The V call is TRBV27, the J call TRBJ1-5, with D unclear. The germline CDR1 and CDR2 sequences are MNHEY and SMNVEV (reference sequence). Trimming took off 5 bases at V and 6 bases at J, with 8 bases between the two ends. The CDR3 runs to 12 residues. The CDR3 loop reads CASSPPGQPQHF. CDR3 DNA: TGTGCCAGCAGTCCGCCGGGTCAGCCCCAGCATTTT.

The CDR3 sequence is CAWRQTRSGNYGYTF. The CDR3 nucleotides read TGTGCCTGGAGGCAGACAAGGTCGGGCAACTATGGCTACACCTTC. The chain recombines TRBV30 with TRBJ1-2; D is unclear. Germline V CDR1 and CDR2: GTSNPN, SVGIG (reference sequence). V gave up 3 bases and J gave up 2 bases, with 16 bases separating them. There are 15 residues in the CDR3.

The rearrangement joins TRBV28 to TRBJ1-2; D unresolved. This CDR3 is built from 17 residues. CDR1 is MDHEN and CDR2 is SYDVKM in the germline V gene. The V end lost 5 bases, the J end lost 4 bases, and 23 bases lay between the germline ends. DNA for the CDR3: TGTGCCAGCAGTCCCCGCCCCAGGATAGGTGAATTCTATGGCTACACCTTC. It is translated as CASSPRPRIGEFYGYTF.

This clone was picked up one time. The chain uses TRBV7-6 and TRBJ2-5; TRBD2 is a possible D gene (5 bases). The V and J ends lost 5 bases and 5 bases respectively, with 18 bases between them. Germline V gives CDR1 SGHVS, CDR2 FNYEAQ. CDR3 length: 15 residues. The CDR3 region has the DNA TGTGCCAGCAGCCAAGCTCATGGAGGCCTGGAGACCCAGTACTTC. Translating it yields CASSQAHGGLETQYF. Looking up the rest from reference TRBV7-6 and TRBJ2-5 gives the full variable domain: GAGVSQSPRYKVTKRGQDVALRCDPISGHVSLYWYRQALGQGPEFLTYFNYEAQQDKSGLPNDRFSAERPEGSISTLTIQRTEQRDSAMYRCASSQAHGGLETQYFGPGTRLLVL.

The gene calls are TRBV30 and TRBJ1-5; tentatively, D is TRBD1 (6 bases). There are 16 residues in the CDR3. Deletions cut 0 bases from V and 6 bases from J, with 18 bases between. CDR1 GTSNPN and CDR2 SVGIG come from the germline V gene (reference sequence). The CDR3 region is CAWSVLGRGGVQPQHF. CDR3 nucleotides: TGTGCCTGGAGTGTTTTGGGCAGGGGAGGCGTTCAGCCCCAGCATTTT.

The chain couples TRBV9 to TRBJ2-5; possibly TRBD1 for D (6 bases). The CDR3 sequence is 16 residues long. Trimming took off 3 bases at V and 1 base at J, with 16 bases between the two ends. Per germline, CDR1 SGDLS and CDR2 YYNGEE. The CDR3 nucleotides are TGTGCCAGCAGCGCCCACGTAGGGGGAATCCAAGAGACCCAGTACTTC. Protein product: CASSAHVGGIQETQYF.

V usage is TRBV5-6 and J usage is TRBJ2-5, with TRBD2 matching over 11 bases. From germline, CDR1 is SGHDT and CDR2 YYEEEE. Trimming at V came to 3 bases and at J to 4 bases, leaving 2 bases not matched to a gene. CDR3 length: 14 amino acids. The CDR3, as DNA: TGTGCCAGCAGCTCCGGACTAGCGGGAGAGACCCAGTACTTC. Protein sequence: CASSSGLAGETQYF.

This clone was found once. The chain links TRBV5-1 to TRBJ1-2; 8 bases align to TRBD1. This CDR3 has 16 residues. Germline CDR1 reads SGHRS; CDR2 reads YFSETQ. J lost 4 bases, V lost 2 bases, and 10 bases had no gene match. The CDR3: CASSLPDRGDTYGYTF. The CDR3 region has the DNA TGCGCCAGCAGCTTACCCGACAGGGGAGACACCTATGGCTACACCTTC.

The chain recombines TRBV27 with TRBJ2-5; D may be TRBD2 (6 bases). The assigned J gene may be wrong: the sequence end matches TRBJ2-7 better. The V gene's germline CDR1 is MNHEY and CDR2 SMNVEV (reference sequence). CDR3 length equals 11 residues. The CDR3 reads CAAGRSYEQYF. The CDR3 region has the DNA TGTGCCGCGGGGCGATCTTACGAGCAGTACTTC.

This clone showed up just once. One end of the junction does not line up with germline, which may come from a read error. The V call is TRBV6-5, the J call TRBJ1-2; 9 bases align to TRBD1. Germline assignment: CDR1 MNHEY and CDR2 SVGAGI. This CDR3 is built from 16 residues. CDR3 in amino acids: CAGSYSVGTGFYGYTF. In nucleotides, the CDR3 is TGTGCCGGCAGTTACTCGGTTGGGACAGGGTTCTATGGCTACACCTTC.

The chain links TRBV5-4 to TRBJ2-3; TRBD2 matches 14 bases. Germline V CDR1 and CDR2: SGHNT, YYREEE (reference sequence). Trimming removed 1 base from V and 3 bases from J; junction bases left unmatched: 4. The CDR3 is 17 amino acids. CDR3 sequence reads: CASSLKGLAGVTDTQYF. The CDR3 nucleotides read TGTGCCAGCAGCTTGAAGGGACTAGCGGGAGTAACAGATACGCAGTATTTT.

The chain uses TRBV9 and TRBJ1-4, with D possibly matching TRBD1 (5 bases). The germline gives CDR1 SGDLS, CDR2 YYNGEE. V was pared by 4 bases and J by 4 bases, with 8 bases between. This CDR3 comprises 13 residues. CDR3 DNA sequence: TGTGCCAGCAGCAGGACACTTAATGAAAAACTGTTTTTT. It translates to CASSRTLNEKLFF.

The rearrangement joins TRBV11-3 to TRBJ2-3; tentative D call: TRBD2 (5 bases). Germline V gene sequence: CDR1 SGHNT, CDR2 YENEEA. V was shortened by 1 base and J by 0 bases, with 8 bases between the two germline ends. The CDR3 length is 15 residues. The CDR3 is CASSLVGGSTDTQYF. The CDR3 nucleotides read TGTGCCAGCAGCTTAGTGGGCGGGAGCACAGATACGCAGTATTTT. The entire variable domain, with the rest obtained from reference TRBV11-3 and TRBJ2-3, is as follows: EAGVVQSPRYKIIEKKQPVAFWCNPISGHNTLYWYLQNLGQGPELLIRYENEEAVDDSQLPKDRFSAERLKGVDSTLKIQPAELGDSAVYLCASSLVGGSTDTQYFGPGTRLTVL.

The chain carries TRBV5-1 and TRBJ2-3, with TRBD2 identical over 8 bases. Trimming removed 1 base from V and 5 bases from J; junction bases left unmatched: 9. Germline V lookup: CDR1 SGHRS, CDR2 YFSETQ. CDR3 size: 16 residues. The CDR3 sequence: CASSLSGTSMLDTQYF. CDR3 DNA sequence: TGCGCCAGCAGCTTGTCTGGGACTAGTATGTTAGATACGCAGTATTTT.

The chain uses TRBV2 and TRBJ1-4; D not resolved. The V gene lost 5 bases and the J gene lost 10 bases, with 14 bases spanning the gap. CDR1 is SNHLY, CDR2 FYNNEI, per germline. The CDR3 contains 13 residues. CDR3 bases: TGTGCCAGCAGTTTAGAAGGGTGGAGAAAACTGTTTTTT. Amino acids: CASSLEGWRKLFF.

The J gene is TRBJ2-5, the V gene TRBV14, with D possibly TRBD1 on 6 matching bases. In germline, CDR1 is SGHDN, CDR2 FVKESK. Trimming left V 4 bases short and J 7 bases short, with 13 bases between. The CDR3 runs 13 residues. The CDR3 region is CASSPNRAGTQYF. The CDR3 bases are TGTGCCAGCAGCCCTAACAGGGCGGGGACCCAGTACTTC.

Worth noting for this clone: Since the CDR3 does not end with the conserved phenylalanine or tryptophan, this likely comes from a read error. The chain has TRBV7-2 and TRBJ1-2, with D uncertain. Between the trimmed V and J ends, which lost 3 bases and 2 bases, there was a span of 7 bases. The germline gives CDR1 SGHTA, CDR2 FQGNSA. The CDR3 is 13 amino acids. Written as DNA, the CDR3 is TGTGCCAGCAGCTTCGGCAGAAACTATGGCTACACCTAC. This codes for CASSFGRNYGYTY.

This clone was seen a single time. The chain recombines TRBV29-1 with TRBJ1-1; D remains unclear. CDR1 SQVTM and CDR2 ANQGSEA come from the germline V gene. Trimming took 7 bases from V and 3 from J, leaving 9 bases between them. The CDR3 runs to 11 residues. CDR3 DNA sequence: TGCAGCGGAGTGAAATACACTGAAGCTTTCTTT. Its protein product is CSGVKYTEAFF.